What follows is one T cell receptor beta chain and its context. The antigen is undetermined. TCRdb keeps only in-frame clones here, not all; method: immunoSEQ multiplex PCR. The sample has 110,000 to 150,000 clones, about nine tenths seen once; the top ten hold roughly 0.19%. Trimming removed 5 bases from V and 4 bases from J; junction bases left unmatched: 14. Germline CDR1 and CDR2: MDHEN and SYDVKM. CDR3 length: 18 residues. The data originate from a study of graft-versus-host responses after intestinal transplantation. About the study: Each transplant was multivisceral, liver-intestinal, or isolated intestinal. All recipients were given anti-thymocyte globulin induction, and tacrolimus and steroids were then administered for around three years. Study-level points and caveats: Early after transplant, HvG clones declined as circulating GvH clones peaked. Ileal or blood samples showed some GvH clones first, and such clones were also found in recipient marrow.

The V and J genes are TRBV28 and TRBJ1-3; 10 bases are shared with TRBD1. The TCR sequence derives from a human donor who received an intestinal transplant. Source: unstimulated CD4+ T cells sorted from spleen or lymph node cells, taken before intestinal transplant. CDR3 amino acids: CASSPPTGGIREGNTIYF. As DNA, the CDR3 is TGTGCCAGCAGTCCGCCGACAGGGGGCATAAGGGAAGGAAACACCATATATTTT.